The next 13 T cell receptor beta chains were all read from a single sample in a study of blood T cell repertoires in COVID-19. Using immunoSEQ multiplex PCR, the repertoire was profiled, and TCRdb retains in-frame clones only, with some absent. The table includes about 43,000 clones, roughly 80% detected once. Sequenced input: peripheral blood. All receptors come from a woman aged 55 to 70 with acute or convalescent COVID-19.

The J gene is TRBJ1-5, the V gene TRBV27; no definite D call. Germline V lookup: CDR1 MNHEY, CDR2 SMNVEV (reference sequence). The germline V and J ends were trimmed by 5 bases and 0 bases, with 11 bases remaining between them. CDR3 length: 15 amino acids. CDR3 DNA sequence: TGTGCCAGCAGTCTGCGCCTCTATAGCAATCAGCCCCAGCATTTT. Translating it yields CASSLRLYSNQPQHF.

This chain links TRBV7-2 with TRBJ1-1, with TRBD1 identical over 9 bases. The CDR3 runs to 15 residues. The germline V gene encodes CDR1 SGHTA and CDR2 FQGNSA. V lost 3 bases to trimming and J lost 1 base; unmatched junction nucleotides: 3. In DNA form, the CDR3 reads TGTGCCAGCAGCTTTCCGGGACAGGGGAACACTGAAGCTTTCTTT. Translated: CASSFPGQGNTEAFF.

The chain is built from TRBV15 and TRBJ1-5; D unclear. The CDR3 spans 13 residues. CDR1 and CDR2 from the germline V gene are LNHNV and YYDKDF (reference sequence). V lost 4 bases, J lost 5 bases, and 9 bases lay in between. This chain's CDR3 is CATSKNQDQPQHF. In DNA form, the CDR3 reads TGTGCCACCAGCAAAAACCAGGATCAGCCCCAGCATTTT.

CDR3 DNA sequence: TGTGCCAGCAGCTTACGGTTAGCGGGGGGTAACAATGAGCAGTTCTTC. Translated: CASSLRLAGGNNEQFF. The V gene is TRBV7-2, the J gene TRBJ2-1, with 10 bases lining up with TRBD2. Trimming cost V 2 bases and J 5 bases; bases outside gene matches: 6. CDR3 length: 16 residues. Germline assignment: CDR1 SGHTA and CDR2 FQGNSA.

The chain links TRBV5-1 to TRBJ2-1; 9 nucleotides line up with TRBD1. This CDR3 has 15 amino acids. J was trimmed by 3 bases and V by 4 bases; bases with no gene match: 5. CDR1 and CDR2 (germline): SGHRS, YFSETQ. The CDR3 reads CASSATGQGYNEQFF. The CDR3 region has the DNA TGCGCCAGCAGCGCCACGGGACAGGGCTACAATGAGCAGTTCTTC.

The chain uses TRBV6-5 and TRBJ2-7, with D possibly being TRBD1 (6 bases). The CDR3 runs to 14 residues. Germline CDR1 and CDR2: MNHEY and SVGAGI. Trimming removed 6 bases from V and 2 bases from J, with 14 bases in between. The CDR3 loop is CASSPRDKAYEQYF. The CDR3 DNA reads as TGTGCCAGCAGCCCCCGGGACAAAGCCTACGAGCAGTACTTC.

This clone appeared a few times. V is TRBV27 and J is TRBJ2-2; tentatively, D is TRBD1 (8 bases). The V end lost 9 bases, the J end lost 5 bases, and 13 bases lay between the germline ends. CDR3 length: 13 amino acids. CDR1 and CDR2 from the germline V gene are MNHEY and SMNVEV (reference sequence). The CDR3 DNA follows: TGTGCCAGTGGACAGGGAGGGACCGGGGAGCTGTTTTTT. Protein: CASGQGGTGELFF.

This rearrangement joins TRBV10-3 to TRBJ2-2; 11 bases fit TRBD1. This CDR3 is built from 16 residues. CDR1 and CDR2 (germline): ENHRY, SYGVKD. After removal of 3 bases from V and 7 bases from J, the junction contained 7 bases not matched to a gene. The CDR3 DNA follows: TGTGCCATCAGTGATAGAGGACAGGGGGCGGACGGGGAGCTGTTTTTT. It yields the protein CAISDRGQGADGELFF.

The V gene is TRBV19, the J gene TRBJ1-2, with D perhaps TRBD1 (6 bases). Germline V gene sequence: CDR1 LNHDA, CDR2 SQIVND (reference sequence). Trimming pared 3 bases from V and 8 bases from J, leaving 13 bases between. CDR3 size: 13 residues. CDR3 sequence: CASSITDRSGYTF. The DNA of the CDR3 is TGTGCCAGTAGTATTACCGACAGGTCAGGCTACACCTTC. Full variable domain (remainder filled in from reference TRBV19 and TRBJ1-2): DGGITQSPKYLFRKEGQNVTLSCEQNLNHDAMYWYRQDPGQGLRLIYYSQIVNDFQKGDIAEGYSVSREKKESFPLTVTSAQKNPTAFYLCASSITDRSGYTFGSGTRLTVV.

In its sample, this clone was seen a few times. The rearrangement joins TRBV4-1 to TRBJ2-7; D possibly corresponds to TRBD2 (6 bases). Germline-derived CDR1 and CDR2 are MGHRA and YSYEKL. V lost 1 base, J lost 10 bases, and 11 bases lay in between. The CDR3 contains 12 residues. The CDR3 sequence is CASSQVASAQYF. CDR3 in DNA: TGCGCCAGCAGCCAAGTGGCTAGCGCTCAGTACTTC.

The chain couples TRBV9 to TRBJ2-7, with 10 positions matching TRBD1. CDR1 is SGDLS, CDR2 YYNGEE, per germline. V shed 0 bases, J shed 4 bases, and the junction held 4 bases outside the gene matches. The CDR3 covers 15 residues. This CDR3 reads CASSVGGTGVYEQYF. For the CDR3, the DNA is TGTGCCAGCAGCGTAGGAGGGACAGGGGTATACGAGCAGTACTTC.

The chain employs TRBV27 and TRBJ1-1; 9 bases map to TRBD1. V gave up 3 bases and J gave up 4 bases; unmatched junction bases: 0. This CDR3 is 13 amino acids long. Germline CDR1 reads MNHEY; CDR2 reads SMNVEV (reference sequence). The DNA of the CDR3 is TGTGCCAGCAGTTTGACAGGGGGCACTGAAGCTTTCTTT. Its protein product is CASSLTGGTEAFF.

The V gene is TRBV11-2, the J gene TRBJ2-7, with 8 nucleotides matching TRBD2. The CDR3 extends over 14 amino acids. J lost 6 bases, V lost 5 bases, and 9 bases had no gene match. CDR1 is SGHAT and CDR2 is FQNNGV in the germline V gene. The CDR3 DNA sequence: TGTGCCAGCAGCCTGGCGGGGGGCATTGTCGAGCAGTACTTC. It encodes CASSLAGGIVEQYF.